These 18 T cell receptor beta chains were all obtained from the same sample, sequenced in a study of blood T cell repertoires in COVID-19. Repertoires were generated with immunoSEQ multiplex PCR, while TCRdb's copy carries only in-frame clones and drops some. This table holds 65,000 to 75,000 clones, approximately 89% found once. What was sequenced was peripheral blood. All receptors derive from a woman in her fifties or sixties with active COVID-19.

The chain employs TRBV5-1 and TRBJ2-4, with unresolved D. CDR1 is SGHRS, CDR2 YFSETQ, per germline. The V and J ends lost 4 bases and 0 bases respectively, with 8 bases between them. The length of the CDR3 is 14 residues. The CDR3 protein is CASSEVLAKNIQYF. The CDR3 coding sequence is TGCGCCAGCAGCGAGGTCTTAGCCAAAAACATTCAGTACTTC.

This clone has more than one count but fewer than ten. This chain uses TRBV7-4 with TRBJ2-7; 7 bases fit TRBD1. Germline assignment: CDR1 SGHVT and CDR2 SQSDAQ. Germline trimming cut 4 bases from V and 0 bases from J; bases unmatched to any gene: 6. This CDR3 is 15 amino acids long. For the CDR3, the DNA is TGTGCCAGCAGCTCGCACAGGGGAGACTCCTACGAGCAGTACTTC. This codes for CASSSHRGDSYEQYF.

The V gene is TRBV19, the J gene TRBJ2-7, with 7 positions matching TRBD1. The length of the CDR3 is 16 residues. Trimming took 5 bases from V and 6 from J; bases not matched to a gene: 16. Per the germline V gene, CDR1 is LNHDA and CDR2 is SQIVND (reference sequence). The CDR3 nucleotides are TGTGCCAGTAGTCCAGGTACAGGGGTTTTGCGATCCGAGCAGTACTTC. Protein sequence: CASSPGTGVLRSEQYF.

This chain joins TRBV30 and TRBJ1-4; 9 bases line up with TRBD1. V lost 4 bases and J lost 3; bases outside the gene matches: 6. CDR3 length: 15 residues. Germline CDR1 and CDR2: GTSNPN and SVGIG (reference sequence). In nucleotides, the CDR3 is TGTGCCTGGACTGTCTACAGGGGGCCTAATGAAAAACTGTTTTTT. It encodes CAWTVYRGPNEKLFF.

This clone came up a few times. The V and J genes are TRBV19 and TRBJ1-2; possibly TRBD1 for D (6 bases). This CDR3 contains 14 residues. Germline lookup yields CDR1 LNHDA and CDR2 SQIVND (reference sequence). V dropped 10 bases and J dropped 4 bases, with 19 bases sitting between them. The CDR3 nucleotides read TGTGCCACTCAACGAACACAGGGTACCTATGGCTACACCTTC. This gives the protein CATQRTQGTYGYTF.

V gene TRBV6-2 or TRBV6-3 combines with J gene TRBJ2-3, with 10 bases fitting TRBD2. CDR1 and CDR2 (germline): MNHEY, SVGEGT. The CDR3 spans 16 residues. Trimming at V came to 4 bases and at J to 4 bases, leaving 8 bases not matched to a gene. The CDR3 DNA sequence: TGTGCCAGCAGTTCCCCCCTAGCGGGAGTTGCAGATACGCAGTATTTT. It specifies CASSSPLAGVADTQYF.

This clone appeared a single time. The V gene is TRBV7-3, the J gene TRBJ1-1; D is perhaps TRBD1 (5 bases). The CDR3 length is 14 residues. The germline gives CDR1 SGHTA, CDR2 FQGTGA. V was pared by 2 bases and J by 4 bases, with 11 bases between. This CDR3 reads CASSLQGSVTEAFF. CDR3 bases: TGTGCCAGCAGCTTACAGGGATCGGTCACTGAAGCTTTCTTT.

The V and J genes are TRBV12-5 and TRBJ2-1, with D possibly matching TRBD2 (6 bases). Germline V CDR1 and CDR2: LGHNT, FRNRAP. With 4 bases removed from V and 4 bases from J, the gap between germline ends came to 23 bases. The CDR3 spans 18 residues. CDR3 in DNA: TGTGCTAGTGGTTCCGGTACGGAGGTGTTTGGGGGGTACAATGAGCAGTTCTTC. Translating it yields CASGSGTEVFGGYNEQFF.

The V and J genes are TRBV2 and TRBJ1-5; D unclear. Trimming took 8 bases from V and 7 from J, leaving 12 bases between them. Germline loops: CDR1 SNHLY, CDR2 FYNNEI. This CDR3 region has 12 residues. The CDR3 DNA is TGTGCCAGCTGGCAGGTCCAACAGCCCCAGCATTTT. Translated, it gives CASWQVQQPQHF. The whole variable domain, remainder taken from reference TRBV2 and TRBJ1-5, is EPEVTQTPSHQVTQMGQEVILRCVPISNHLYFYWYRQILGQKVEFLVSFYNNEISEKSEIFDDQFSVERPDGSNFTLKIRSTKLEDSAMYFCASWQVQQPQHFGDGTRLSIL.

The gene calls are TRBV4-1 and TRBJ2-2, with TRBD2 matching over 7 bases. Germline CDR1 is MGHRA and CDR2 is YSYEKL. The CDR3 length is 17 residues. V dropped 0 bases and J dropped 1; count of bases not matched to a gene: 5. The CDR3 DNA follows: TGCGCCAGCAGCCAAGATCCGGGGGGAGGGAACACCGGGGAGCTGTTTTTT. It yields the protein CASSQDPGGGNTGELFF.

The chain uses TRBV7-3 and TRBJ2-1; D is perhaps TRBD2 (6 bases). Germline-derived CDR1 and CDR2 are SGHTA and FQGTGA. V shed 0 bases and J shed 8 bases, with 14 bases lying between them. The CDR3 runs 15 residues. CDR3 coding DNA: TGTGCCAGCAGCTTAACGACGGGGGAGTGGTATGAGCAGTTCTTC. Protein product: CASSLTTGEWYEQFF.

The rearrangement joins TRBV6-2 or TRBV6-3 to TRBJ1-1, with D possibly matching TRBD1 (6 bases). CDR3 length: 16 residues. Trimming removed 0 bases from V and 5 bases from J, with 16 bases in between. Germline assignment: CDR1 MNHEY and CDR2 SVGEGT. The CDR3 DNA reads as TGTGCCAGCAGTTACTCAAGGCGGGTTAGGGGGACTGAAGCTTTCTTT. This translates into CASSYSRRVRGTEAFF.

This chain joins TRBV30 and TRBJ2-7, with TRBD2 as a possible D gene (6 bases). V lost 0 bases and J 1 base, leaving 19 bases between the germline ends. Per germline, CDR1 GTSNPN and CDR2 SVGIG (reference sequence). There are 17 residues in the CDR3. CDR3 nucleotides: TGTGCCTGGAGTGTACCCCTGGCGGGACTTTTATCCTACGAGCAGTACTTC. It codes for CAWSVPLAGLLSYEQYF.

The chain carries TRBV6-6 and TRBJ1-1, with D possibly matching TRBD1 (6 bases). The germline V gene encodes CDR1 MNHNY and CDR2 SVGAGI (reference sequence). V dropped 0 bases and J dropped 1 base, with 9 bases sitting between them. The CDR3 has 15 residues. The DNA for the CDR3 is TGTGCCAGCAGTTACTCGGGGACACCGAACACTGAAGCTTTCTTT. Its protein is CASSYSGTPNTEAFF.

This clone was seen once. The chain recombines TRBV27 with TRBJ1-2, with 8 bases matching TRBD1. The ends lost 4 bases at V and 4 bases at J; junction bases unmatched: 8. Germline V gene data show CDR1 as MNHEY and CDR2 as SMNVEV (reference sequence). The CDR3 consists of 15 residues. The DNA of the CDR3 is TGTGCCAGCAGTTCCTACCGGACAGGGAGCTATGGCTACACCTTC. It codes for CASSSYRTGSYGYTF.

V and J are TRBV12-3 or TRBV12-4 and TRBJ2-1; no definite D call. Trimming cost V 5 bases and J 5 bases, with 7 bases left between them. This CDR3 contains 12 residues. CDR3 residues: CASSGLNNEQFF. The DNA of the CDR3 is TGTGCCAGCAGTGGGCTTAACAATGAGCAGTTCTTC.

The chain recombines TRBV12-5 with TRBJ2-2; 10 bases are a match to TRBD1. V lost 2 bases to trimming and J lost 3 bases; unmatched junction nucleotides: 6. Germline V lookup: CDR1 LGHNT, CDR2 FRNRAP. The CDR3 totals 17 residues. The chain's CDR3 is CASGLPTTGGYTGELFF. The CDR3 DNA follows: TGTGCTAGTGGTTTGCCAACGACAGGGGGCTACACCGGGGAGCTGTTTTTT.

The chain couples TRBV29-1 to TRBJ1-1, with a weak D call TRBD1 (6 bases). This CDR3 contains 13 residues. Trimming removed 7 bases at V and 7 bases at J, with 19 bases between. The V gene's germline CDR1 is SQVTM and CDR2 ANQGSEA. In nucleotides, the CDR3 is TGCAGCGCCCTTACCCCAGGGGTCCTTGAAGCTTTCTTT. It translates to CSALTPGVLEAFF.